Reported below is one TCR beta chain. What it binds is unknown. CDR3 length: 13 residues. With 3 bases removed from V and 8 bases from J, the gap between germline ends came to 14 bases. Germline values: CDR1 SQVTM, CDR2 ANQGSEA. The sample originates from a study of molecular identifiers for immune sequencing clone quantification. General study findings and limits: In naive cells, clones above 20 RNA copies held under 1% of molecules, whereas in effector cells they held over 98%. Because of identical TCR molecules sharing a barcode, sizes of highly expanded clones could be underestimated.

Using its own MiXCR run on the PCR reads, TCRdb lists one record per CDR3 protein. The table shows approximately 500,000 distinct CDR3 sequences, with about 22% occurring only once. The V and J genes are TRBV29-1 and TRBJ2-1; tentatively, D is TRBD1 (6 bases). This TCR was recovered from a human donor in good health. Some libraries in this study had Jurkat cell RNA spiked in. The specimen sequenced was naive CD8+ T cells from blood, with Jurkat cell RNA spiked in. Regarding subset: FACS-sorted CD8+CD4-CCR7+CD45RA+ naive T cells. The CDR3 spells CSVERAGEHEQFF. As DNA, the CDR3 is TGCAGCGTTGAGAGAGCAGGGGAGCATGAGCAGTTCTTC.